These T cell receptor beta chains were read from a single sample in a study of T cell repertoires in cytomegalovirus infection. These TCRs' antigens remain unknown. TCRdb used MiXCR to reprocess the reads, holding one entry per CDR3 protein. The sample contains around 900,000 distinct CDR3 sequences, approximately 30% of which appear only once. Material: cultured CD8+ T cells from PBMCs, obtained from culture after CMV antigen stimulation. All receptors derive from a human donor in good health (CMV status not recorded). Some clones in this sample may be carry-over from other donors' samples. Both conserved end residues are part of each CDR3. Fields, in order: J gene, CDR3 length, V gene, clone size, D gene, CDR3 protein, CDR3 DNA. A D gene is named only where the DNA matches it firmly. Expanded clones are given a class, and other clones once, few, many or no size at all.

j_call: TRBJ2-7
cdr3_length: 12
v_call: TRBV27
clone_size: few
d_call: -
cdr3_aa: CASRGHGYEQYF
cdr3_nt: TGTGCCAGCAGGGGGCACGGCTACGAGCAGTACTTC

j_call: TRBJ2-3
cdr3_length: 15
v_call: TRBV6-1
clone_size: -
d_call: -
cdr3_aa: CASSERAFLTDTQYF
cdr3_nt: TGTGCCAGCAGTGAAAGGGCCTTCCTCACAGATACGCAGTATTTT

j_call: TRBJ2-7
cdr3_length: 16
v_call: TRBV7-7
clone_size: once
d_call: -
cdr3_aa: CASSPRSEGKIYEQYF
cdr3_nt: TGTGCTAGCAGCCCTCGGTCGGAGGGAAAGATCTACGAGCAGTACTTC

j_call: TRBJ1-2
cdr3_length: 13
v_call: TRBV7-6
clone_size: few
d_call: -
cdr3_aa: CASSPVNRDGYTF
cdr3_nt: TGTGCCAGCAGCCCAGTGAACAGGGATGGCTACACCTTC

j_call: TRBJ1-1
cdr3_length: 12
v_call: TRBV2
clone_size: few
d_call: -
cdr3_aa: CASRAGSTEAFF
cdr3_nt: TGTGCCAGCAGAGCCGGGAGCACTGAAGCTTTCTTT

j_call: TRBJ1-1
cdr3_length: 14
v_call: TRBV12-3/TRBV12-4
clone_size: -
d_call: -
cdr3_aa: CASSQSRVNTEAFF
cdr3_nt: TGTGCCAGCAGTCAATCCAGGGTGAACACTGAAGCTTTCTTT

j_call: TRBJ2-1
cdr3_length: 15
v_call: TRBV7-3
clone_size: few
d_call: -
cdr3_aa: CASSSYPSSYNEQFF
cdr3_nt: TGTGCCAGCAGCTCCTATCCGAGCTCCTACAATGAGCAGTTCTTC

j_call: TRBJ2-5
cdr3_length: 16
v_call: TRBV14
clone_size: -
d_call: TRBD1
cdr3_aa: CASSQVGQGYQETQYF
cdr3_nt: TGTGCCAGCAGCCAAGTGGGACAGGGGTACCAAGAGACCCAGTACTTC

j_call: TRBJ2-7
cdr3_length: 13
v_call: TRBV19
clone_size: few
d_call: -
cdr3_aa: CASSWGATYEQYF
cdr3_nt: TGTGCCTCCTCCTGGGGGGCGACCTACGAGCAGTACTTC

j_call: TRBJ2-3
cdr3_length: 12
v_call: TRBV19
clone_size: -
d_call: -
cdr3_aa: CASSKDEDTQYF
cdr3_nt: TGTGCCAGTAGTAAGGACGAGGATACGCAGTATTTT

j_call: TRBJ1-3
cdr3_length: 22
v_call: TRBV9
clone_size: -
d_call: -
cdr3_aa: CASSTPSGGGGTPRSSGNTIYF
cdr3_nt: TGTGCCAGCAGCACCCCCAGTGGAGGAGGGGGTACGCCCAGAAGCTCTGGAAACACCATATATTTT

j_call: TRBJ1-2
cdr3_length: 15
v_call: TRBV4-1
clone_size: few
d_call: -
cdr3_aa: CASSQDAAGRSGYTF
cdr3_nt: TGCGCCAGCAGCCAAGATGCCGCAGGAAGGTCTGGCTACACCTTC

j_call: TRBJ1-2
cdr3_length: 15
v_call: TRBV10-3
clone_size: -
d_call: TRBD1
cdr3_aa: CAISEPRGRSDGYTF
cdr3_nt: TGTGCCATCAGTGAGCCCAGGGGGCGGAGTGATGGCTACACCTTC

j_call: TRBJ2-7
cdr3_length: 13
v_call: TRBV19
clone_size: -
d_call: -
cdr3_aa: CASSMAGAYEQYF
cdr3_nt: TGTGCCAGTAGTATGGCAGGGGCCTACGAGCAGTACTTC

j_call: TRBJ2-1
cdr3_length: 15
v_call: TRBV10-3
clone_size: -
d_call: -
cdr3_aa: CAIRGAGQVSWEQFF
cdr3_nt: TGTGCCATCAGGGGAGCGGGACAGGTCTCGTGGGAGCAGTTCTTC

j_call: TRBJ1-1
cdr3_length: 16
v_call: TRBV7-9
clone_size: -
d_call: -
cdr3_aa: CASSRRQAMMNTEAFF
cdr3_nt: TGTGCCAGCAGCCGTAGACAGGCTATGATGAACACTGAAGCTTTCTTT

j_call: TRBJ1-2
cdr3_length: 13
v_call: TRBV29-1
clone_size: -
d_call: -
cdr3_aa: CSFLSAKDYGYTF
cdr3_nt: TGCAGCTTCCTCTCGGCCAAAGACTATGGCTACACCTTC

j_call: TRBJ2-2
cdr3_length: 17
v_call: TRBV6-1
clone_size: few
d_call: -
cdr3_aa: CATNFPFELNLTGELFF
cdr3_nt: TGTGCCACCAACTTTCCCTTTGAGCTGAACCTCACCGGGGAGCTGTTTTTT

j_call: TRBJ2-1
cdr3_length: 17
v_call: TRBV11-2
clone_size: -
d_call: TRBD2
cdr3_aa: CASSPGLAGVGLGEQFF
cdr3_nt: TGTGCCAGCAGCCCAGGACTAGCGGGGGTGGGTTTAGGCGAGCAGTTCTTC

j_call: TRBJ2-1
cdr3_length: 15
v_call: TRBV7-9
clone_size: few
d_call: TRBD2
cdr3_aa: CASSLEAGEYNEQFF
cdr3_nt: TGTGCCAGCAGCTTAGAAGCGGGGGAGTACAATGAGCAGTTCTTC

j_call: TRBJ2-7
cdr3_length: 15
v_call: TRBV6-6
clone_size: -
d_call: -
cdr3_aa: CASSTRERGTYEQYF
cdr3_nt: TGTGCCAGCAGTACTCGAGAAAGGGGAACCTACGAGCAGTACTTC

j_call: TRBJ1-4
cdr3_length: 16
v_call: TRBV5-5
clone_size: -
d_call: -
cdr3_aa: CASSLSDRATNEKLFF
cdr3_nt: TGTGCCAGCAGCTTGTCCGATCGTGCAACTAATGAAAAACTGTTTTTT

j_call: TRBJ1-2
cdr3_length: 14
v_call: TRBV7-9
clone_size: -
d_call: -
cdr3_aa: CASSLAQGMNGYTF
cdr3_nt: TGTGCCAGCAGCTTAGCGCAGGGGATGAATGGCTACACCTTC

j_call: TRBJ1-1
cdr3_length: 14
v_call: TRBV15
clone_size: -
d_call: -
cdr3_aa: CATSGYTRDTEAFF
cdr3_nt: TGTGCCACCAGCGGTTATACGAGGGACACTGAAGCTTTCTTT

j_call: TRBJ1-1
cdr3_length: 14
v_call: TRBV2
clone_size: few
d_call: -
cdr3_aa: CASSVGLMNTEAFF
cdr3_nt: TGTGCCAGCAGTGTTGGACTGATGAACACTGAAGCTTTCTTT

j_call: TRBJ2-3
cdr3_length: 17
v_call: TRBV4-2
clone_size: few
d_call: TRBD1
cdr3_aa: CASSQDGTGSSPDTQYF
cdr3_nt: TGTGCCAGCAGCCAAGACGGGACAGGGTCTAGCCCAGATACGCAGTATTTT

j_call: TRBJ2-6
cdr3_length: 15
v_call: TRBV7-9
clone_size: many
d_call: TRBD1
cdr3_aa: CASSRTGSGANVLTF
cdr3_nt: TGTGCCAGCAGCCGGACAGGCTCTGGGGCCAACGTCCTGACTTTC

j_call: TRBJ1-3
cdr3_length: 16
v_call: TRBV6-5
clone_size: -
d_call: -
cdr3_aa: CASSGGGTGSGNTIYF
cdr3_nt: TGTGCCAGCAGTGGGGGGGGGACCGGCTCTGGAAACACCATATATTTT

j_call: TRBJ2-3
cdr3_length: 16
v_call: TRBV5-8
clone_size: -
d_call: -
cdr3_aa: CASSLCIIYNTDTQYF
cdr3_nt: TGTGCCAGCAGCTTGTGTATAATCTATAACACAGATACGCAGTATTTT

j_call: TRBJ1-2
cdr3_length: 16
v_call: TRBV7-8
clone_size: many
d_call: -
cdr3_aa: CASSLRPDPGDYGYTF
cdr3_nt: TGTGCCAGCAGCCTTCGCCCCGACCCGGGCGACTATGGCTACACCTTC

j_call: TRBJ2-2
cdr3_length: 16
v_call: TRBV29-1
clone_size: few
d_call: -
cdr3_aa: CSVEVSEASHTGELFF
cdr3_nt: TGCAGCGTTGAAGTCTCAGAGGCATCACACACCGGGGAGCTGTTTTTT

j_call: TRBJ2-1
cdr3_length: 12
v_call: TRBV10-3
clone_size: -
d_call: -
cdr3_aa: CAIRTFDNEQFF
cdr3_nt: TGTGCCATCAGGACCTTCGACAATGAGCAGTTCTTC

j_call: TRBJ1-1
cdr3_length: 13
v_call: TRBV7-9
clone_size: many
d_call: -
cdr3_aa: CASSGAGNTEAFF
cdr3_nt: TGTGCCAGCTCAGGGGCTGGGAACACTGAAGCTTTCTTT

j_call: TRBJ2-7
cdr3_length: 12
v_call: TRBV2
clone_size: -
d_call: -
cdr3_aa: CASRPGRDEQYF
cdr3_nt: TGTGCCAGCAGACCAGGCAGGGACGAGCAGTACTTC

j_call: TRBJ1-1
cdr3_length: 11
v_call: TRBV28
clone_size: few
d_call: -
cdr3_aa: CATRVGTEAFF
cdr3_nt: TGTGCCACCAGGGTAGGCACTGAAGCTTTCTTT

j_call: TRBJ1-2
cdr3_length: 15
v_call: TRBV12-3/TRBV12-4
clone_size: once
d_call: TRBD1
cdr3_aa: CASSLIVPGGDGYTF
cdr3_nt: TGTGCCAGCAGTTTAATCGTCCCAGGGGGCGATGGCTACACCTTC

j_call: TRBJ2-5
cdr3_length: 15
v_call: TRBV7-3
clone_size: few
d_call: TRBD1
cdr3_aa: CASSSGGGTQETQYF
cdr3_nt: TGTGCCAGCAGCTCAGGGGGTGGGACCCAAGAGACCCAGTACTTC

j_call: TRBJ2-7
cdr3_length: 12
v_call: TRBV7-9
clone_size: few
d_call: -
cdr3_aa: CASSLAGAEQYF
cdr3_nt: TGTGCCAGCAGCTTAGCAGGGGCTGAGCAGTACTTC

j_call: TRBJ1-5
cdr3_length: 14
v_call: TRBV7-9
clone_size: many
d_call: -
cdr3_aa: CASSLGLGDQPQHF
cdr3_nt: TGTGCCAGCAGCTTGGGATTAGGGGATCAGCCCCAGCATTTT

j_call: TRBJ2-3
cdr3_length: 13
v_call: TRBV4-1
clone_size: -
d_call: -
cdr3_aa: CASSTGLGDTQYF
cdr3_nt: TGCGCCAGCAGCACAGGGTTAGGGGATACGCAGTATTTT

j_call: TRBJ1-1
cdr3_length: 14
v_call: TRBV7-9
clone_size: few
d_call: TRBD1
cdr3_aa: CASSSHRGNTEAFF
cdr3_nt: TGTGCCAGCAGCTCCCACAGGGGGAACACTGAAGCTTTCTTT